This T cell receptor (beta chain) was documented in a study of cytomegalovirus exposure and HLA in healthy donors. Findings and caveats of the study: An analysis done earlier found most TCR beta V segments productive about 87% or about 30% of the time.

Among the donors, all were healthy bone marrow donors. On this clone: Its antigen is currently unknown.

PCR was performed using 60 Vbeta and 13 Jbeta primers. TCRdb keeps only in-frame clones here, not all; method: immunoSEQ multiplex PCR. This table has under 120,000 clones, 79% appearing once. The CDR3 contains 13 residues. Germline CDR1 is SGHNT and CDR2 is YYREEE (reference sequence). V was clipped by 4 bases and J by 4 bases, with 11 bases between them. The source of this sequence is a woman aged 40 to 50 in good health and CMV-seronegative. The chain has TRBV5-4 and TRBJ1-2, with D perhaps matching TRBD1 (6 bases). The sequenced material came from PBMCs. The CDR3 sequence: CASSPGHLYGYTF. The CDR3 coding sequence is TGTGCCAGCAGCCCGGGACACCTCTATGGCTACACCTTC.